This T cell receptor (beta chain) came from a study of T-cell reconstitution after alpha-beta-depleted transplantation in children. Study-wide findings and caveats: Fresh T-cell production supplied most of the T-cell counts and diversity seen one year after transplant.

Unique molecular identifiers were built into the TCRbeta library. One entry per CDR3 protein, called by TCRdb with MiXCR from the PCR reads. The sample has fewer than 250,000 distinct CDR3 sequences, about 15% seen once. With 3 bases clipped from V and 8 bases from J, the junction kept 5 bases outside the gene matches. Germline CDR1 reads SGHDT; CDR2 reads YYEEEE. CDR3 size: 14 residues. This clonotype was picked up many times. Its antigen is still unknown. This TCR was sampled from a male patient under 10 years old who had a stem cell transplant for acute lymphoblastic leukemia, so the T cells may come from the graft donor. Sequenced material: PBMCs, mostly from graft donor cells, taken 360 days after TCRalphabeta/CD19-depleted stem cell transplant. V and J are TRBV5-6 and TRBJ1-4, with TRBD1 matching 9 bases. CDR3 DNA sequence: TGTGCCAGCAGCTGGGGGACAGGGAACGAAAAACTGTTTTTT. It specifies CASSWGTGNEKLFF.